This T cell receptor beta chain was retrieved from a study of T cells in Graves' hyperthyroidism and ophthalmopathy. Across the study: Specimen type is peripheral blood, collected at initial diagnosis prior to any treatment. Regarding the study as a whole: Blood also contained most expanded thyroid clonotypes above 0.001. Ophthalmopathy and stable hyperthyroidism were separated by a 13 V-J model.

Any patient presenting with uncontrolled infection, other autoimmune disease, pregnancy or lactation was left out. TCR beta CDR3 regions were amplified from RNA transcripts. HTBI primers were used for first-round RT-PCR of the TCR CDR3. TCRdb reprocessed the multiplex PCR reads via MiXCR and lists one record per CDR3 protein. The data contain 600,000 to 900,000 distinct CDR3 sequences, over 15% of them singletons. V lost 9 bases to trimming and J lost 2 bases, with 20 bases between them. The CDR3 has 15 amino acids. Germline assignment: CDR1 MDHEN and CDR2 SYDVKM. Of note for this clonotype: The antigen is not known.

The clonotype was recovered from a young man with Graves' hyperthyroidism. The sequencing sample was made of blood. This rearrangement joins TRBV28 to TRBJ2-7; D perhaps matches TRBD1 (5 bases). The CDR3 sequence is CARPGPWGRPYEQYF. CDR3 nucleotides: TGTGCCAGACCCGGACCCTGGGGCCGTCCCTACGAGCAGTACTTC.